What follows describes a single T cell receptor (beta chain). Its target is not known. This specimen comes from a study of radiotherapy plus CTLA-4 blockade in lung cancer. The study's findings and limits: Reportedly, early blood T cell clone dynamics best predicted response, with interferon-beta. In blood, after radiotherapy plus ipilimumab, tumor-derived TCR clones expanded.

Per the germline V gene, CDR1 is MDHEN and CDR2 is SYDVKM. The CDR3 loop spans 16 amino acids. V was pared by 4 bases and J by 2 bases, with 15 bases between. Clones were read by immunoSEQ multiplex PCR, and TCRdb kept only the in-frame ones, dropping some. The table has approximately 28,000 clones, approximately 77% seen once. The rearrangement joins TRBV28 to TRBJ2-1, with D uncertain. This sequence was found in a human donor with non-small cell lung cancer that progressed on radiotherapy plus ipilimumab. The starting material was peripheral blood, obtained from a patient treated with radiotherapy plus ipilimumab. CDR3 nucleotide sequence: TGTGCCAGCAGTTCGGACCTTCCCCCTCCCTACAATGAGCAGTTCTTC. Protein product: CASSSDLPPPYNEQFF.